This T cell receptor (beta chain) is drawn from a study of CXCR3-negative and CXCR3-positive naive CD8 T cells (dated 2019 in TCRdb). For context, the study as a whole: Approximately 140 million TRB reads were obtained in total, roughly 1.5 +/- 0.3 million reads per library. Diversity and physicochemical repertoire analyses covered roughly ten donors pooled from two independent experiments. TRBV-TRBJ cluster analysis included naive subsets from a handful of donors and memory cells from 3 donors.

Each CD8+ T cell subset was flow-sorted in triplicate, with 250,000 to 350,000 cells per subset placed directly into RLT lysis buffer. Naive CD8+ T cells were defined stringently as CD45RO-CCR7+CD27+CD95- to exclude memory contaminants. Using standard density gradient centrifugation, peripheral blood mononuclear cells were isolated from buffy coats. A FACSAria III was used to flow-sort naive CXCR3-negative and CXCR3-positive CD8+ T cells. Total RNA was extracted from sorted cells with an RNeasy Mini Kit. Regarding this clonotype: There is no known antigen for this receptor.

Broader findings and caveats from the paper: Compared with CXCR3-negative naive cells, CXCR3-positive naive cells had TRB CDR3s with higher hydrophobicity (lower Kidera factor 4), lower energy, and higher strength and volume indices. Because surface CD5, which has been linked to self-reactivity in mice, was comparable between naive subsets, TCR interaction strength was also inferred from TRB CDR3 physicochemical properties. Naive CXCR3-negative and CXCR3-positive cells from the same donor showed similar TRBV-TRBJ usage, whereas memory cells showed distinct patterns. CXCR3 expression partially decreased after cryopreservation, so most assays used freshly isolated PBMCs. Repertoire diversity was comparably high in both naive subsets but much lower in memory CD8+ T cells.

The sequencing machine was a NextSeq 550. The Human TCR Profiling Kit (MiLaboratory) was used to make UMI-labeled 5' RACE TRB cDNA libraries. cDNA synthesis used the entire amount of extracted RNA, and PCR amplification then used the entire amount of cDNA produced. Libraries were prepared in parallel using an identical number of PCR cycles. On the authors' methods: With a requirement of at least two reads per UMI, MIGEC and MiXCR extracted about 48,000 +/- 9,800 unique UMI-labeled TRB cDNA molecules per library. On average, each library contained roughly 40,000 +/- 10,000 functional in-frame TRB CDR3 nucleotide clonotypes without stop codons. After each sample was downsampled to 5000 UMI-labeled TRB molecules, VDJtools was used to calculate diversity metrics such as normalized Shannon-Wiener and Chao1. For the central five CDR3 residues, VDJtools calculated physicochemical properties weighted by clonotype size, namely interaction energy, strength, volume and Kidera factor 4. Reprocessed by TCRdb, the reads give a single entry per CDR3 protein sequence, without DNA. The V and J calls and clone size come from TCRdb's table, not from the authors' own analysis. The sample's own table lists 150,000 or so distinct CDR3 sequences. The ten largest account for approximately 0.29% of the sample.

Taken from cysteine to phenylalanine, the CDR3 has 14 residues. DNA was not recorded. From the germline V gene, CDR1 is MDHEN and CDR2 is SYDVKM. Here the chain combines TRBV28 and TRBJ2-7; TCRdb proposes TRBD2, but this gene call is untestable without DNA. Sequenced material: naive CXCR3- CD8+ T cells from blood. The cell subset or site tag for this specimen amounts to: CD45RO-CCR7+CD27+CD95- naive CD8+ T cells lacking CXCR3 (TNR3-). This TCR was recovered from a human donor in good health. Some clones in this sample may be carry-over from other donors' samples. For the CDR3, the sequence is CASSFFGGPYEQYF.